Below, one TCR beta chain is given with its context. The record originates from a study of blood T cell repertoires in COVID-19. The wider study: Sites in the United States, Italy and Spain provided acute and convalescent COVID-19 samples.

Germline loops: CDR1 SGDLS, CDR2 YYNGEE. V was clipped by 4 bases and J by 0 bases, with 11 bases between them. The CDR3 contains 15 residues. Original handling: By means of reference gene primer amplification, nucleated cell counts were estimated. TCRdb keeps only in-frame clones here, not all; method: immunoSEQ multiplex PCR. V and J calls and clone size follow that table, whereas D and trimming were derived from the DNA. The table includes 200,000 to 250,000 clones, just over 85% detected once. The sequence was obtained from a young man with active or convalescent COVID-19. The sequenced sample consisted of peripheral blood. The chain is built from TRBV9 and TRBJ1-5, with D unresolved. The CDR3 DNA sequence: TGTGCCAGCAGCTTAACGGGGTATAGCAATCAGCCCCAGCATTTT. This codes for CASSLTGYSNQPQHF.